The next 32 T cell receptor beta chains were all read from a single sample in a study of PD-1 blockade in mismatch repair-deficient tumors. Sequencing used immunoSEQ multiplex PCR; TCRdb keeps in-frame clones, though not all of them. The data show 50,000 or so clones, roughly 80% seen once. This specimen was peripheral blood, taken approximately 18 weeks after starting pembrolizumab. These receptors came from an adult with mismatch repair-deficient cancer.

V and J are TRBV7-9 and TRBJ2-5; D unclear. V lost 5 bases and J lost 1, with 11 bases in between. The CDR3 contains 14 residues. Germline V gene lookup returns CDR1 SEHNR and CDR2 FQNEAQ (reference sequence). The CDR3 nucleotides read TGTGCCAGCAGCCCGTACGCCCGCCAAGAGACCCAGTACTTC. It codes for CASSPYARQETQYF.

This clone appeared a few times. V and J are TRBV5-1 and TRBJ2-3; D uncertain. The germline V and J ends were trimmed by 0 bases and 0 bases, with 5 bases remaining between them. This CDR3 comprises 14 residues. In germline, CDR1 is SGHRS, CDR2 YFSETQ. Written as DNA, the CDR3 is TGCGCCAGCAGCTTGGAGGGAAGCACAGATACGCAGTATTTT. Its protein is CASSLEGSTDTQYF.

This chain connects TRBV6-1 to TRBJ2-7, with 8 bases fitting TRBD1. The CDR3 extends over 14 amino acids. J lost 3 bases, V lost 7 bases, and 8 bases had no gene match. CDR1 and CDR2 (germline): MNHNS, SASEGT. CDR3 bases: TGTGCCAGCAATGACAGGGGACAGGTCTACGAGCAGTACTTC. This encodes CASNDRGQVYEQYF.

This clone has just one count. The chain carries TRBV7-3 and TRBJ2-1; D call uncertain. CDR1 and CDR2 from the germline V gene are SGHTA and FQGTGA. This CDR3 comprises 13 residues. With 1 base removed from V and 10 bases from J, the gap between germline ends came to 11 bases. In DNA form, the CDR3 reads TGTGCCAGCAGCTTAAACCCCGCAGGAGAGCAGTTCTTC. Protein sequence: CASSLNPAGEQFF. Variable domain in full (rest from reference TRBV7-3 and TRBJ2-1): GAGVSQTPSNKVTEKGKYVELRCDPISGHTALYWYRQSLGQGPEFLIYFQGTGAADDSGLPNDRFFAVRPEGSVSTLKIQRTERGDSAVYLCASSLNPAGEQFFGPGTRLTVL.

The DNA for the CDR3 is TGTGCCAGCAGCTTAGGGATCTCCACTGAAGCTTTCTTT. This codes for CASSLGISTEAFF. V gene TRBV7-6 combines with J gene TRBJ1-1; no clear D. This CDR3 is 13 amino acids long. The germline CDR1 and CDR2 sequences are SGHVS and FNYEAQ. The V and J ends lost 1 base and 4 bases respectively, with 7 bases between them.

V is TRBV10-3 and J is TRBJ2-1, with a possible D match to TRBD2 (5 bases). Trimming pared 3 bases from V and 8 bases from J, leaving 11 bases between. Germline lookup yields CDR1 ENHRY and CDR2 SYGVKD. There are 13 residues in the CDR3. The CDR3 DNA reads as TGTGCCATCAGTGAACTAGTGTGGGATGAGCAGTTCTTC. This codes for CAISELVWDEQFF.

V and J are TRBV5-4 and TRBJ2-7; 8 nucleotides line up with TRBD2. The V gene end was trimmed by 5 bases and the J gene end by 2 bases; junction bases not matched to a gene: 9. Germline values: CDR1 SGHNT, CDR2 YYREEE (reference sequence). CDR3 length equals 15 residues. Written as DNA, the CDR3 is TGTGCCAGCAGTGCTACTAGCGGAGGGGCCTACGAGCAGTACTTC. Translating it yields CASSATSGGAYEQYF.

The chain joins TRBV29-1 to TRBJ1-1; D is possibly TRBD1 (6 bases). The CDR3 loop spans 12 amino acids. Deletions cut 3 bases from V and 1 base from J, with 6 bases between. Germline CDR1 reads SQVTM; CDR2 reads ANQGSEA. The CDR3 nucleotides read TGCAGCGTTGACAGGGGGAACACTGAAGCTTTCTTT. Amino acids: CSVDRGNTEAFF. Supplemented by reference TRBV29-1 and TRBJ1-1, the full variable domain reads SAVISQKPSRDICQRGTSLTIQCQVDSQVTMMFWYRQQPGQSLTLIATANQGSEATYESGFVIDKFPISRPNLTFSTLTVSNMSPEDSSIYLCSVDRGNTEAFFGQGTRLTVV.

The rearrangement uses TRBV27 and TRBJ2-6; possibly TRBD1 for D (6 bases). Germline V lookup: CDR1 MNHEY, CDR2 SMNVEV (reference sequence). The CDR3 runs to 18 residues. V shed 3 bases and J shed 2 bases, with 17 bases lying between them. This CDR3 is CASSLRGSTGTGANVLTF. DNA of the CDR3: TGTGCCAGCAGTTTGCGAGGGTCAACAGGGACTGGGGCCAACGTCCTGACTTTC.

This sequence joins TRBV5-4 and TRBJ1-1, with D maybe TRBD1 (5 bases). This CDR3 is built from 14 residues. V was clipped by 6 bases and J by 0 bases, with 12 bases between them. Germline lookup yields CDR1 SGHNT and CDR2 YYREEE (reference sequence). This CDR3 is CASIRDGLNTEAFF. CDR3 nucleotides: TGTGCCAGCATCAGGGACGGATTGAACACTGAAGCTTTCTTT.

The chain carries TRBV7-2 and TRBJ1-5, with D hard to call. CDR1 and CDR2 (germline): SGHTA, FQGNSA. The CDR3 consists of 14 residues. Trimming shortened V by 3 bases and J by 6 bases, and 12 bases separated the two germline ends. CDR3 amino acids: CASSFPRGGQPQHF. The CDR3 DNA sequence: TGTGCCAGCAGCTTCCCGCGGGGAGGTCAGCCCCAGCATTTT.

The chain employs TRBV5-1 and TRBJ1-2; D is ambiguous. Germline CDR1 reads SGHRS; CDR2 reads YFSETQ. This CDR3 spans 13 amino acids. V lost 0 bases and J 6 bases, leaving 9 bases between the germline ends. Written as DNA, the CDR3 is TGCGCCAGCAGCTTGGGAGGTTTTGATGGCTACACCTTC. Protein product: CASSLGGFDGYTF.

The chain is built from TRBV7-2 and TRBJ2-1, with D hard to call. V was shortened by 1 base and J by 4 bases, with 14 bases between the two germline ends. Looked up from germline, CDR1 is SGHTA and CDR2 is FQGNSA. The CDR3 is made up of 16 amino acids. The CDR3 DNA is TGTGCCAGCAGCTTAGGTGGGTTGGGTTGGTACAATGAGCAGTTCTTC. Encoded protein: CASSLGGLGWYNEQFF.

This clone turned up a few times. V gene TRBV2 combines with J gene TRBJ1-2; no firm D call. There are 13 residues in the CDR3. Germline V gene lookup returns CDR1 SNHLY and CDR2 FYNNEI. Trimming cost V 4 bases and J 1 base, with 7 bases left between them. CDR3 coding DNA: TGTGCCAGCAGTGCTGACGGTAACTATGGCTACACCTTC. It codes for CASSADGNYGYTF.

This clone appeared a few times. The chain combines TRBV19 with TRBJ1-2; 9 bases line up with TRBD1. Germline-derived CDR1 and CDR2 are LNHDA and SQIVND (reference sequence). This CDR3 is built from 12 residues. After removal of 5 bases from V and 12 bases from J, the junction contained 7 bases not matched to a gene. This CDR3 reads CASSLDRGNHTF. The CDR3 region has the DNA TGTGCCAGTAGTCTGGACAGGGGTAATCACACCTTC.

The chain couples TRBV7-2 to TRBJ2-3; 8 bases match TRBD2. Germline lookup yields CDR1 SGHTA and CDR2 FQGNSA. Losses at the gene ends were 0 bases for V and 0 bases for J; bases not matched to a gene: 5. The CDR3 spans 17 residues. The CDR3 loop is CASSLARGEASTDTQYF. The CDR3 DNA follows: TGTGCCAGCAGCTTAGCGCGGGGGGAGGCGAGCACAGATACGCAGTATTTT.

The chain employs TRBV11-2 and TRBJ2-1; D not resolved. Germline V gene lookup returns CDR1 SGHAT and CDR2 FQNNGV. This CDR3 is 12 amino acids long. Trimming removed 5 bases from V and 9 bases from J, with 11 bases in between. As DNA, the CDR3 is TGTGCCAGCAGCCAGGAGCAACCTGAGCAGTTCTTC. It is translated as CASSQEQPEQFF.

The rearrangement links TRBV6-1 to TRBJ1-1; D is undetermined. This CDR3 is 13 amino acids long. The germline gives CDR1 MNHNS, CDR2 SASEGT. V lost 3 bases, J lost 1 base, and 6 bases lay in between. The CDR3: CASSDRGNTEAFF. CDR3 sequence (DNA): TGTGCCAGCAGTGACCGGGGGAACACTGAAGCTTTCTTT.

This chain uses TRBV9 with TRBJ2-7; D tentatively reads TRBD1 or TRBD2 (5 bases each). The CDR3 length is 14 residues. V shed 3 bases and J shed 5 bases, with 15 bases lying between them. Germline V gives CDR1 SGDLS, CDR2 YYNGEE. The CDR3 bases are TGTGCCAGCAGCGAGGGGTCAGGGAGCAACGAGCAGTACTTC. It translates to CASSEGSGSNEQYF.

This chain uses TRBV10-3 with TRBJ2-1; 9 positions agree with TRBD2. CDR1 and CDR2 (germline): ENHRY, SYGVKD. CDR3 length: 16 residues. Unmatched junction bases numbered 6, after V lost 3 bases and J lost 3 bases. CDR3 region: CAISEAASGNYNEQFF. The DNA for the CDR3 is TGTGCCATCAGTGAAGCGGCTAGCGGGAACTACAATGAGCAGTTCTTC.

The chain links TRBV4-2 to TRBJ2-3; TRBD2 might be the D (7 bases). The CDR3 is 15 amino acids. CDR1 LGHNA and CDR2 YNFKEQ come from the germline V gene. Trimming cost V 5 bases and J 9 bases, with 21 bases left between them. CDR3 sequence reads: CASSLSAGAPGTQYF. The DNA for the CDR3 is TGTGCCAGCAGCTTATCCGCGGGGGCCCCTGGAACGCAGTATTTT.

V usage is TRBV6-5 and J usage is TRBJ1-2; TRBD1 matches 8 bases. The CDR3 contains 16 residues. CDR1 MNHEY and CDR2 SVGAGI come from the germline V gene. V was pared by 0 bases and J by 4 bases, with 7 bases of the junction left unmatched. CDR3 coding DNA: TGTGCCAGCAGTTACTCCCGAACAGGGGGGGGCTATGGCTACACCTTC. Translation: CASSYSRTGGGYGYTF.

The rearrangement joins TRBV15 to TRBJ2-5; D is possibly TRBD1 (6 bases). The V end lost 5 bases, the J end lost 0 bases, and 10 bases lay between the germline ends. The CDR3 spans 14 residues. Germline V gene lookup returns CDR1 LNHNV and CDR2 YYDKDF (reference sequence). The CDR3 nucleotides are TGTGCCACCAGCTGGACAGCCAACCAAGAGACCCAGTACTTC. Its protein product is CATSWTANQETQYF. The complete variable domain, with remaining parts taken from reference TRBV15 and TRBJ2-5, reads DAMVIQNPRYQVTQFGKPVTLSCSQTLNHNVMYWYQQKSSQAPKLLFHYYDKDFNNEADTPDNFQSRRPNTSFCFLDIRSPGLGDTAMYLCATSWTANQETQYFGPGTRLLVL.

The V and J genes are TRBV7-6 and TRBJ2-2, with 9 bases that match TRBD1. Germline assignment: CDR1 SGHVS and CDR2 FNYEAQ. CDR3 length: 15 residues. The trim removed 6 bases at V and 7 bases at J, leaving 9 bases unmatched. The CDR3 sequence is CASRPGTGRNGELFF. CDR3 in DNA: TGTGCCAGCAGGCCCGGGACAGGGCGTAACGGGGAGCTGTTTTTT. The full variable domain, in which reference TRBV7-6 and TRBJ2-2 provide the parts outside the CDR3, is GAGVSQSPRYKVTKRGQDVALRCDPISGHVSLYWYRQALGQGPEFLTYFNYEAQQDKSGLPNDRFSAERPEGSISTLTIQRTEQRDSAMYRCASRPGTGRNGELFFGEGSRLTVL.

The chain combines TRBV30 with TRBJ1-5; TRBD1 is a possible D gene (5 bases). Per the germline V gene, CDR1 is GTSNPN and CDR2 is SVGIG (reference sequence). Trimming stripped 2 bases from V and 4 bases from J, with 9 bases between. This CDR3 is 13 amino acids long. The CDR3 reads CAWSTSGNQPQHF. The CDR3, as DNA: TGTGCCTGGAGTACATCAGGGAATCAGCCCCAGCATTTT.

The CDR3 region is CASSLRQGGTEAFF. In nucleotides, the CDR3 is TGCGCCAGCAGCCTCCGACAGGGGGGCACTGAAGCTTTCTTT. The rearrangement links TRBV5-1 to TRBJ1-1; 9 bases line up with TRBD1. The CDR3 is made up of 14 amino acids. Germline V gives CDR1 SGHRS, CDR2 YFSETQ. V was clipped by 4 bases and J by 4 bases; unmatched bases: 5.

The gene calls are TRBV29-1 and TRBJ1-2; no clear D gene. V was clipped by 2 bases and J by 4 bases, with 8 bases between them. The germline V gene encodes CDR1 SQVTM and CDR2 ANQGSEA. This CDR3 contains 12 residues. The CDR3 sequence: CSVEWLFYGYTF. In DNA, the CDR3 is TGCAGCGTTGAATGGCTCTTCTATGGCTACACCTTC.

This clone was observed a single time. V gene TRBV5-1 combines with J gene TRBJ2-7; TRBD1 matches 7 bases. CDR1 and CDR2 (germline): SGHRS, YFSETQ. The CDR3 consists of 15 residues. Germline trimming cut 2 bases from V and 5 bases from J; bases unmatched to any gene: 10. CDR3 sequence (DNA): TGCGCCAGCAGCTTACAGGGGACCCGATTGGACGAGCAGTACTTC. Its translation is CASSLQGTRLDEQYF.

This sequence joins TRBV5-1 and TRBJ1-1, with a tentative D call TRBD1 (5 bases). Germline V gene sequence: CDR1 SGHRS, CDR2 YFSETQ. This CDR3 region has 12 residues. The V and J ends lost 0 bases and 8 bases respectively, with 8 bases between them. CDR3 loop: CASSLEGREAFF. The CDR3 nucleotides read TGCGCCAGCAGCTTGGAGGGACGAGAAGCTTTCTTT.

The chain carries TRBV28 and TRBJ2-5; perhaps TRBD2 as D (6 bases). The CDR3 sequence is 16 residues long. The germline CDR1 and CDR2 sequences are MDHEN and SYDVKM. With 2 bases removed from V and 4 bases from J, the gap between germline ends came to 17 bases. The CDR3 DNA reads TGTGCCAGCAGTTTAGGGGGGTTTTTCCCGGGAGAGACCCAGTACTTC. Translation gives CASSLGGFFPGETQYF.

The chain is built from TRBV10-3 and TRBJ2-7, with 10 bases identical to TRBD2. Unmatched junction bases numbered 5, after V lost 4 bases and J lost 2 bases. Germline loops: CDR1 ENHRY, CDR2 SYGVKD. This CDR3 has 15 amino acids. CDR3: CAISGSGRVTYEQYF. The CDR3 DNA sequence: TGTGCCATCAGTGGGAGCGGGAGGGTCACCTACGAGCAGTACTTC.

This chain connects TRBV13 to TRBJ2-1, with D perhaps matching TRBD1 or TRBD2 (5 bases each). Germline CDR1 and CDR2: PRHDT and FYEKMQ (reference sequence). With 2 bases removed from V and 0 bases from J, the gap between germline ends came to 8 bases. This CDR3 has 15 amino acids. In DNA, the CDR3 is TGTGCCAGCAGCTTAACGGGGCGCTCCTACAATGAGCAGTTCTTC. This gives the protein CASSLTGRSYNEQFF.